What follows describes a single T cell receptor (beta chain). The sample belongs to a study of blood T cell repertoires in COVID-19. Per the original data handling: Reference gene primer amplification gave estimated nucleated cell counts. Libraries were prepared by immunoSEQ multiplex PCR; TCRdb keeps only in-frame clonotypes and omits some of them. For V, J and clone size, that table is used; D and trimming come from the DNA. The data hold 150,000 to 200,000 clones, with roughly 84% observed a single time. CDR1 and CDR2 (germline): SGDLS, YYNGEE. The trim removed 4 bases at V and 6 bases at J, leaving 11 bases unmatched. The CDR3 sequence is 16 residues long.

The receptor was derived from a human donor with acute or convalescent COVID-19. The donor label of this sample is uncertain. The sample taken for sequencing was peripheral blood. The chain has TRBV9 and TRBJ2-2; 8 nucleotides match TRBD1. DNA of the CDR3: TGTGCCAGCAGCAGAAACTCAGGGGGCGTTCCCGGGGAGCTGTTTTTT. Translated: CASSRNSGGVPGELFF.